This T cell receptor beta chain was profiled in a study of early T cells in non-severe SARS-CoV-2 infection. Study in general: Sequencing input comprised bulk RNA from unsorted whole blood; chain pairing was not available.

Individual cDNA molecules were tagged with unique molecular identifiers, the study reported. Using its own MiXCR run on the 5' RACE reads, TCRdb lists one record per CDR3 protein. The sample includes approximately 70,000 distinct CDR3 sequences, about 13% of them seen just once. The trim removed 0 bases at V and 3 bases at J, leaving 7 bases unmatched. CDR1 is DFQATT, CDR2 SNEGSKA, per germline (reference sequence). The CDR3 length is 15 residues. Specimen: whole blood. This TCR came from an adult who was a healthcare worker with PCR-confirmed SARS-CoV-2 infection or an uninfected control (not recorded which). The chain joins TRBV20-1 to TRBJ2-5, with 7 bases fitting TRBD2. The CDR3 nucleotides are TGCAGTGCTAGAGAGCGGGGGAGACCTAAAGAGACCCAGTACTTC. Translating gives CSARERGRPKETQYF.